These 22 T cell receptor beta chains were sequenced from one sample in a study of glioma-infiltrating T cells. Amplification of TCR alpha and beta CDR3 regions from RNA used iRepertoire nested multiplex PCR. TCRdb re-called the multiplex PCR reads with MiXCR, one entry per CDR3 protein. Here the sample spans roughly 190,000 distinct CDR3 sequences, approximately 30% being singletons. The sample consisted of glioma tissue, nonneoplastic brain tissue, or PBMCs (not recorded which). Every receptor here comes from a human donor with low-grade glioma or glioblastoma, undergoing nonglioma brain surgery, or in good health (not recorded which).

Comments on this clonotype: A junction boundary mismatches the germline segment, possibly from a read error. The CDR3 nucleotides read TGCGCCAGCAGCTTCACACAGGGGGCAGGATTTGGGACCGAGTACTTC. It yields the protein CASSFTQGAGFGTEYF. The chain is built from TRBV5-1 and TRBJ2-5; 9 bases align to TRBD1. This CDR3 spans 16 amino acids. Germline V CDR1 and CDR2: SGHRS, YFSETQ.

This rearrangement joins TRBV15 to TRBJ2-3; 11 bases are shared with TRBD2. After removal of 1 base from V and 2 bases from J, the junction contained 5 bases not matched to a gene. Germline V gene data show CDR1 as LNHNV and CDR2 as YYDKDF (reference sequence). CDR3 length: 17 residues. In nucleotides, the CDR3 is TGTGCCACCAGCAGAGTAGGACTAGCGGGCTCCACAGATACGCAGTATTTT. It codes for CATSRVGLAGSTDTQYF.

This clonotype was seen a handful of times. For the CDR3, the DNA is TGTGCCAGCTCACCAGACGGGCTAAACAATGAGCAGTTCTTC. It specifies CASSPDGLNNEQFF. This chain connects TRBV18 to TRBJ2-1; D ambiguous. The CDR3 spans 14 residues. The ends were cut back, 2 bases at V and 5 bases at J, with 10 bases in the middle. Germline loops: CDR1 KGHSH, CDR2 LQKENI.

This clonotype was detected ten times or more. The chain carries TRBV20-1 and TRBJ1-3; D call uncertain. The V gene's germline CDR1 is DFQATT and CDR2 SNEGSKA (reference sequence). The CDR3 is 15 residues long. Trimming removed 0 bases at V and 3 bases at J, with 12 bases between. The CDR3 is CSARDRTGLGNTIYF. CDR3 coding DNA: TGCAGTGCTAGAGATCGTACGGGCCTTGGAAACACCATATATTTT.

This clonotype was recorded many times. The chain couples TRBV6-1 to TRBJ1-1; possibly TRBD1 for D (5 bases). Germline V lookup: CDR1 MNHNS, CDR2 SASEGT. V gave up 6 bases and J gave up 4 bases, with 18 bases separating them. The CDR3 runs 15 residues. The CDR3 loop is CASSYTVGLGTEAFF. The CDR3 DNA follows: TGTGCCAGCAGCTATACGGTGGGGCTCGGCACTGAAGCTTTCTTT.

The sample holds many counts of this clonotype. This rearrangement joins TRBV6-1 to TRBJ2-2; D remains unclear. Germline CDR1 MNHNS, CDR2 SASEGT. This CDR3 contains 12 residues. The chain's CDR3 is CATGLNTGELFF. The DNA of the CDR3 is TGTGCGACCGGGCTTAACACCGGGGAGCTGTTTTTT.

For this clonotype: The junction shows a germline mismatch at one end, possibly a read error. V and J are TRBV19 and TRBJ1-2; tentative D call: TRBD1 (6 bases). This CDR3 spans 12 amino acids. Germline V lookup: CDR1 LNHDA, CDR2 SQIVND (reference sequence). The CDR3 region is CASSPPGVGCTF. CDR3 DNA: TGTGCCAGTAGCCCTCCAGGGGTCGGCTGCACCTTC.

The chain combines TRBV6-5 with TRBJ2-3, with D possibly being TRBD2 (6 bases). The V end was cut by 5 bases, the J end by 2 bases, with 14 bases between. The CDR3 has 15 amino acids. Germline CDR1 reads MNHEY; CDR2 reads SVGAGI. CDR3 sequence reads: CASSEESGHTDTQYF. CDR3 in DNA: TGTGCCAGCAGTGAAGAGAGCGGGCACACAGATACGCAGTATTTT.

This chain joins TRBV20-1 and TRBJ2-7; 9 bases agree with TRBD1. The junction had 6 bases not matched to a gene; V was cut back by 3 bases and J by 0 bases. The CDR3 extends over 15 amino acids. The V gene's germline CDR1 is DFQATT and CDR2 SNEGSKA (reference sequence). The CDR3 reads CSARVGTGCSYEQYF. The CDR3 bases are TGCAGTGCTAGGGTGGGGACAGGGTGCTCCTACGAGCAGTACTTC.

This clonotype was detected ten times or more. The rearrangement uses TRBV29-1 and TRBJ2-1; D is undetermined. The CDR3 runs to 14 residues. Germline V lookup: CDR1 SQVTM, CDR2 ANQGSEA. Trimming removed 7 bases at V and 10 bases at J, with 23 bases between. The CDR3 bases are TGCAGCGCCCCCGGAGTGACAAACCTGGGGGAGCAGTTCTTC. This sequence encodes CSAPGVTNLGEQFF.

As concerns this clonotype: A much bigger clone sits one base away, suggesting this may be a read error. The chain combines TRBV14 with TRBJ1-6; 9 bases line up with TRBD1. This CDR3 is built from 16 residues. From germline, CDR1 is SGHDN and CDR2 FVKESK. V lost 4 bases and J lost 9; bases outside the gene matches: 10. CDR3 DNA: TGTGCCAGCAGCCCAGAATGGGACAGGGCGGCTTCACCCCTCCACTTT. Amino acids: CASSPEWDRAASPLHF.

This clonotype was observed many times. The J gene is TRBJ2-1, the V gene TRBV27, with D possibly matching TRBD2 (5 bases). The CDR3 covers 16 residues. The V gene lost 4 bases and the J gene lost 9 bases, with 22 bases spanning the gap. In germline, CDR1 is MNHEY, CDR2 SMNVEV (reference sequence). In DNA, the CDR3 is TGTGCCAGCAGTTCCCCCAATGGGGAGAAGACTCGTGAGCAGTTCTTC. This sequence encodes CASSSPNGEKTREQFF.

The J gene is TRBJ1-1, the V gene TRBV27, with D hard to call. This CDR3 spans 17 amino acids. Germline V gene sequence: CDR1 MNHEY, CDR2 SMNVEV (reference sequence). Trimming took 10 bases from V and 6 from J, leaving 30 bases between them. The CDR3 nucleotides read TGTGCCAATTTAACTCCAGGAGGGTCAGGCATCGTCGCTGAAGCTTTCTTT. Translated: CANLTPGGSGIVAEAFF.

This clonotype was seen at least ten times. CDR3 loop: CASSQDEADTQYF. The CDR3 DNA reads as TGTGCCAGCAGCCAAGATGAGGCGGATACGCAGTATTTT. The rearrangement links TRBV4-2 to TRBJ2-3; D gene ambiguous. The CDR3 spans 13 residues. Between the trimmed V and J ends, which lost 0 bases and 6 bases, there was a span of 7 bases. Germline V gene sequence: CDR1 LGHNA, CDR2 YNFKEQ.

V usage is TRBV30 and J usage is TRBJ2-3; 7 nucleotides agree with TRBD2. The CDR3 sequence is 15 residues long. Per germline, CDR1 GTSNPN and CDR2 SVGIG (reference sequence). The J segment lost 1 base and the V segment lost 1 base, leaving 5 bases of the junction unmatched. CDR3 nucleotides: TGTGCCTGGAGTGGGGGGGGAGGGGGCACAGATACGCAGTATTTT. The encoded protein is CAWSGGGGGTDTQYF.

V and J are TRBV18 and TRBJ1-3; D remains ambiguous. With 3 bases removed from V and 1 base from J, the gap between germline ends came to 10 bases. CDR3 length: 15 residues. Germline CDR1 reads KGHSH; CDR2 reads LQKENI. The CDR3: CASSPTVLSGNTIYF. The CDR3 bases are TGTGCCAGCTCACCTACCGTGCTTTCTGGAAACACCATATATTTT.

The chain couples TRBV30 to TRBJ1-1; a possible D gene is TRBD1 (5 bases). CDR3 length: 13 amino acids. With 5 bases removed from V and 0 bases from J, the gap between germline ends came to 10 bases. The V gene's germline CDR1 is GTSNPN and CDR2 SVGIG (reference sequence). The CDR3 loop is CAWGGRMNTEAFF. Here the CDR3 DNA reads TGTGCCTGGGGGGGACGGATGAACACTGAAGCTTTCTTT.

Comments on this clonotype: Being one base from a much bigger clone, this may be a read error. This rearrangement joins TRBV5-1 to TRBJ2-7; 8 positions agree with TRBD1. Losses at the gene ends were 2 bases for V and 7 bases for J; bases not matched to a gene: 11. The CDR3 spans 15 residues. Germline values: CDR1 SGHRS, CDR2 YFSETQ. As DNA, the CDR3 is TGCGCCAGCAGCTTAGGGACAGGTGAGGGCAATGAGCAGTACTTC. Translation gives CASSLGTGEGNEQYF.

A remark on this clonotype: A much larger clone lies one base from this, so it may be a read error. The chain carries TRBV7-6 and TRBJ2-1, with D unclear. CDR3 size: 13 residues. Germline CDR1 is SGHVS and CDR2 is FNYEAQ. The CDR3 DNA reads as TGTGCCAGCAGCTTAGGTTTCGACAATGAGCAGCTCTTC. Translated: CASSLGFDNEQLF.

The rearrangement links TRBV14 to TRBJ2-7; a possible D gene is TRBD1 (6 bases). V lost 3 bases and J 2 bases, leaving 17 bases between the germline ends. The CDR3 runs 16 residues. Germline V gene sequence: CDR1 SGHDN, CDR2 FVKESK. The CDR3 nucleotides are TGTGCCAGCAGCCACCTAGGACGGGACAAGGCCTACGAGCAGTACTTC. Translated, it gives CASSHLGRDKAYEQYF.

A remark on this clonotype: A much larger clonotype is one base distant, so this may be a read error. The CDR3 bases are TGTGCCAGCAGTTTTAGTGCGACCAAGTACTTC. Amino acid sequence: CASSFSATKYF. The chain joins TRBV6-2 or TRBV6-3 to TRBJ2-5; D gene uncertain. CDR1 and CDR2 from the germline V gene are MNHEY and SVGEGT. CDR3 length: 11 residues.

The V call is TRBV7-6, the J call TRBJ2-1; 8 positions agree with TRBD1. After removal of 5 bases from V and 9 bases from J, the junction contained 15 bases not matched to a gene. Looked up from germline, CDR1 is SGHVS and CDR2 is FNYEAQ. The CDR3 loop spans 16 amino acids. CDR3 protein: CASSQEGQGGLFEQFF. As DNA, the CDR3 is TGTGCCAGCAGCCAAGAAGGACAGGGTGGGCTTTTTGAGCAGTTCTTC. Filled out from reference TRBV7-6 and TRBJ2-1, the complete variable domain reads GAGVSQSPRYKVTKRGQDVALRCDPISGHVSLYWYRQALGQGPEFLTYFNYEAQQDKSGLPNDRFSAERPEGSISTLTIQRTEQRDSAMYRCASSQEGQGGLFEQFFGPGTRLTVL.